One sample yielded the 14 T cell receptor beta chains listed below, sequenced in a study of regulatory T cells in long-lasting Graves disease (dated by TCRdb to the early 2020s). Read against the paper, the sample's time point label means: persistent/refractory GD, antithyroid drugs over 5 years with positive TRAb. RNA was extracted from PBMCs in TRIzol for both TCR sequencing and RNA sequencing. The library was made by multiplex PCR. Instrument on record: Illumina HiSeq 4000. iRepertoire HTBI primers and Arm-PCR amplification of CDR3 regions were used to construct TCR beta libraries. TCRdb redid the processing of the public reads, applying fastp at Q25 and MiXCR, and retained in-frame beta chains. All rows with the same CDR3 protein become a single entry with the most common DNA and genes. The sample contains about 470,000 distinct CDR3 sequences, 20% to 25% of them found a single time. Approximately 7.8% of the sample is taken by the ten largest.

Source: peripheral blood mononuclear cells (PBMCs), taken when the disease was refractory, from a patient treated with antithyroid drugs. The receptors were sampled from a female donor with Graves disease.

In its sample, this clonotype was seen many times. The rearrangement uses TRBV7-2 and TRBJ1-1, with D perhaps matching TRBD1 (5 bases). Germline CDR1 is SGHTA and CDR2 is FQGNSA. V shed 5 bases and J shed 11 bases, with 21 bases lying between them. This CDR3 is 14 amino acids long. DNA of the CDR3: TGTGCCAGCAGCCCACCCCCAGGGCCGGTGGGTGCTTTCTTT. Protein product: CASSPPPGPVGAFF.

This clonotype occurred many times. The V and J genes are TRBV6-9 and TRBJ2-7; D uncertain. V was trimmed by 2 bases and J by 5 bases, leaving 13 bases between them. This CDR3 has 14 amino acids. Germline values: CDR1 MNHGY, CDR2 SVAAGI. CDR3: CASSYVRSDHEQYF. Here the CDR3 DNA reads TGTGCCAGCAGTTATGTGCGGTCCGATCACGAGCAGTACTTC.

This clonotype was observed a handful of times. The rearrangement uses TRBV30 and TRBJ2-3; D is possibly TRBD2 (6 bases). This CDR3 has 11 amino acids. Germline V CDR1 and CDR2: GTSNPN, SVGIG (reference sequence). V was cut by 6 bases and J by 9 bases, with 13 bases left in between. CDR3 nucleotide sequence: TGTGCCTGCGATGGTGGGGGGACGCAGTATTTT. Translated, it gives CACDGGGTQYF.

The sample holds one count of this clonotype. This could be a read error, since a much larger clone is one nucleotide away. V is TRBV6-2 or TRBV6-3 and J is TRBJ2-2; a weak D match, TRBD2 (5 bases). The CDR3 sequence is 14 residues long. Germline loops: CDR1 MNHEY, CDR2 SVGEGT. CDR3 protein: CASSSSPDTGELSF. The CDR3, as DNA: TGTGCCAGCAGTTCGTCACCAGACACCGGGGAGCTGTCTTTT.

This clonotype turned up a few times. V is TRBV27 and J is TRBJ1-4; D gene uncertain. Per the germline V gene, CDR1 is MNHEY and CDR2 is SMNVEV (reference sequence). Trimming removed 8 bases at V and 7 bases at J, with 14 bases between. This CDR3 has 13 amino acids. The CDR3 DNA is TGTGCCAGCCGACCCGGGGTAGTTGAAAAACTGTTTTTT. It translates to CASRPGVVEKLFF. Together with reference TRBV27 and TRBJ1-4, the CDR3 gives the full variable domain: EAQVTQNPRYLITVTGKKLTVTCSQNMNHEYMSWYRQDPGLGLRQIYYSMNVEVTDKGDVPEGYKVSRKEKRNFPLILESPSPNQTSLYFCASRPGVVEKLFFGSGTQLSVL.

The V and J genes are TRBV15 and TRBJ2-7, with D maybe TRBD1 (6 bases). Trimming removed 2 bases from V and 0 bases from J, with 8 bases in between. CDR1 is LNHNV and CDR2 is YYDKDF in the germline V gene (reference sequence). The CDR3 has 14 residues. CDR3 protein: CATSRKDSSYEQYF. The CDR3 coding sequence is TGTGCCACCAGCAGAAAGGACAGCTCCTACGAGCAGTACTTC.

V is TRBV11-3 and J is TRBJ2-2; D not resolved. V shed 1 base and J shed 2 bases, with 11 bases lying between them. CDR1 SGHNT and CDR2 YENEEA come from the germline V gene. The CDR3 consists of 16 residues. CDR3 nucleotide sequence: TGTGCCAGCAGCTTAGGGGTACCGCTAAACACCGGGGAGCTGTTTTTT. As protein: CASSLGVPLNTGELFF. The variable domain in full, completed from reference TRBV11-3 and TRBJ2-2, reads EAGVVQSPRYKIIEKKQPVAFWCNPISGHNTLYWYLQNLGQGPELLIRYENEEAVDDSQLPKDRFSAERLKGVDSTLKIQPAELGDSAVYLCASSLGVPLNTGELFFGEGSRLTVL.

In this sample, this clonotype turned up many times. The V call is TRBV12-3 or TRBV12-4, the J call TRBJ1-4; 7 positions agree with TRBD1. This CDR3 comprises 13 residues. The V and J ends lost 8 bases and 8 bases, in that order; junction bases with no gene match: 8. The CDR3, as DNA: TGTGCCAGCGGTGGCGGGACAGACGAAAAACTGTTTTTT. This sequence encodes CASGGGTDEKLFF.

This clonotype was seen at least ten times. The chain is built from TRBV19 and TRBJ1-1; 8 nucleotides agree with TRBD1. Looked up from germline, CDR1 is LNHDA and CDR2 is SQIVND (reference sequence). The J segment lost 5 bases and the V segment lost 3 bases, leaving 8 bases of the junction unmatched. CDR3 length: 15 residues. CDR3 residues: CASSIGGQARTEAFF. CDR3 in DNA: TGTGCCAGTAGTATCGGGGGACAGGCGAGGACTGAAGCTTTCTTT.

This clonotype occurred a few times. This rearrangement joins TRBV6-2 or TRBV6-3 to TRBJ2-7; TRBD2 agrees at 7 bases. V lost 7 bases to trimming and J lost 0 bases; unmatched junction nucleotides: 9. CDR1 is MNHEY, CDR2 SVGEGT, per germline. CDR3 length equals 15 residues. CDR3 loop: CASTNAGEDSYEQYF. CDR3 nucleotide sequence: TGTGCCAGCACCAACGCGGGGGAGGACTCCTACGAGCAGTACTTC.

Concerning this clonotype: This sequence may be a read error, since a much larger clone differs from it by one base. The gene calls are TRBV7-2 and TRBJ1-1; D is undetermined. Germline V lookup: CDR1 SGHTA, CDR2 FQGNSA. Between the trimmed V and J ends, which lost 5 bases and 4 bases, there was a span of 14 bases. The CDR3 runs 14 residues. CDR3 loop: CASSQPRRGTEAFF. The CDR3 DNA sequence: TGTGCCAGCAGCCAACCAAGGAGAGGCACTGAAGCTTTCTTT.

This chain connects TRBV6-5 to TRBJ1-5; tentative D call: TRBD1 (5 bases). The germline CDR1 and CDR2 sequences are MNHEY and SVGAGI. This CDR3 contains 14 residues. V was clipped by 0 bases and J by 7 bases, with 10 bases between them. CDR3 in DNA: TGTGCCAGCAGTTACTCAGGGGCCAGACAGCCCCAGCATTTT. Amino acids: CASSYSGARQPQHF.

This clonotype showed up many times. V is TRBV11-2 and J is TRBJ1-1; D gene uncertain. The V end was cut by 1 base, the J end by 7 bases, with 19 bases between. This CDR3 contains 16 residues. In germline, CDR1 is SGHAT, CDR2 FQNNGV. The chain's CDR3 is CASSLGSRPFEGEAFF. The CDR3 bases are TGTGCCAGCAGCTTAGGAAGCCGGCCTTTCGAGGGTGAAGCTTTCTTT.

This clonotype was counted at least ten times. This chain links TRBV18 with TRBJ1-1, with TRBD1 as a possible D gene (5 bases). This CDR3 contains 12 residues. CDR1 is KGHSH, CDR2 LQKENI, per germline. Between the trimmed V and J ends, which lost 3 bases and 6 bases, there was a span of 8 bases. The CDR3 DNA reads as TGTGCCAGCTCACCGGGACTCGCTGAAGCTTTCTTT. Protein product: CASSPGLAEAFF.